Below are 5 T cell receptor beta chains sequenced from a single sample in a study of blood T cell repertoires in COVID-19. Measured with immunoSEQ multiplex PCR; TCRdb has only the in-frame clones, and not every one. The repertoire holds roughly 500,000 clones, with roughly 90% as singletons. What was sequenced was PBMCs or T cells enriched from blood (not recorded which). These receptors were taken from a woman in her thirties or forties who had recovered from COVID-19.

Regarding this clone: The sample contains more than one DNA sequence encoding this CDR3. This chain uses TRBV3-1 (or the pseudogene TRBV3-2) with TRBJ1-6; D may be TRBD1 (5 bases). This CDR3 is 14 amino acids long. Germline V gives CDR1 LGHDT, CDR2 YNNKEL (reference sequence). Between the trimmed V and J ends, which lost 1 base and 7 bases, there was a span of 8 bases. CDR3 DNA: TGTGCCAGCAGCCAAGGCCAGGGCAATTCACCCCTCCACTTT. Translated: CASSQGQGNSPLHF.

The CDR3 here is CASSPPGQLTNTEAFF. CDR3 coding DNA: TGTGCCAGCTCACCCCCGGGACAGCTGACGAACACTGAAGCTTTCTTT. The V gene is TRBV18, the J gene TRBJ1-1; 7 nucleotides align to TRBD1. CDR1 and CDR2 (germline): KGHSH, LQKENI. After removal of 3 bases from V and 1 base from J, the junction contained 8 bases not matched to a gene. The CDR3 is made up of 16 amino acids.

The rearrangement uses TRBV6-5 and TRBJ2-2; no definite D call. CDR1 and CDR2 from the germline V gene are MNHEY and SVGAGI. Trimming took off 11 bases at V and 4 bases at J, with 11 bases between the two ends. This CDR3 region has 12 residues. DNA of the CDR3: TGTGCCGTGACATACCGCACCGGGGAGCTGTTTTTT. Amino acid sequence: CAVTYRTGELFF.

The gene calls are TRBV16 and TRBJ1-5; D gene ambiguous. Deletions cut 2 bases from V and 6 bases from J, with 11 bases between. Germline-derived CDR1 and CDR2 are KGHSY and FQNENV. There are 14 residues in the CDR3. This CDR3 reads CASSQQRKGQPQHF. The CDR3, as DNA: TGTGCCAGCAGCCAACAGCGGAAAGGTCAGCCCCAGCATTTT.

This sequence joins TRBV9 and TRBJ2-3, with 11 bases identical to TRBD2. V was pared by 3 bases and J by 0 bases, with 9 bases of the junction left unmatched. The CDR3 contains 18 residues. Germline CDR1 is SGDLS and CDR2 is YYNGEE. CDR3 DNA sequence: TGTGCCAGCAGCGCTAGTCCTTTAGCGGGAGGGAGCACAGATACGCAGTATTTT. Protein product: CASSASPLAGGSTDTQYF.